Presented here are 22 T cell receptor beta chains from one specimen sequenced in a study of diagnostic markers for celiac disease. TCRdb re-called the reads, yielding one record per CDR3 amino acid sequence without DNA. The table for this sample gives approximately 3,500 distinct CDR3 sequences. The sample was either unsorted cells or a sorted T cell fraction (not recorded which). The receptors derive from a human donor. This table probably holds off-target reads from a library built for another chain.

The chain joins TRBV3-1 to TRBJ1-5. This CDR3 contains 15 residues. Germline-derived CDR1 and CDR2 are LGHDT and YNNKEL (reference sequence). This CDR3 is CASRASGGGNQPQHF.

According to its frequency, this clonotype is medium-sized. J is TRBJ1-5 and V is TRBV4-3; TCRdb reports TRBD1, a call that lacks DNA to check it against. Germline assignment: CDR1 LGHNA and CDR2 YSLEER. The CDR3 consists of 22 residues. CDR3 in amino acids: CASSQADLADGAVGGQGQPQHF.

This chain joins TRBV5-1 and TRBJ2-5; absent DNA, TCRdb's TRBD2 call cannot be checked. The V gene's germline CDR1 is SGHRS and CDR2 YFSETQ. The CDR3 is made up of 16 amino acids. The CDR3 sequence is CASSLTSGGTRETQYF.

Frequency places this clonotype as medium-sized. The chain's CDR3 is CASSLARQVAGNTIYF. The chain couples TRBV7-2 to TRBJ1-3; TCRdb's D call, TRBD1, is unchecked because there is no DNA. The CDR3 covers 16 residues. Germline lookup yields CDR1 SGHTA and CDR2 FQGNSA.

This chain connects TRBV7-6 to TRBJ1-6; TCRdb names TRBD1, which stays unverified in the absence of DNA. The germline V gene encodes CDR1 SGHVS and CDR2 FNYEAQ. This CDR3 has 14 residues. Here the CDR3 reads CASSLTGWDSPLHF.

J is TRBJ1-1 and V is TRBV20-1; the TRBD1 assignment by TCRdb is unverifiable without DNA. This CDR3 comprises 15 residues. CDR1 is DFQATT, CDR2 SNEGSKA, per germline (reference sequence). The CDR3 sequence: CSARVDIRMNTEAFF.

This chain joins TRBV5-1 and TRBJ2-2; TCRdb's D gene call, TRBD1, goes unchecked for lack of DNA. The CDR3 runs to 14 residues. Germline CDR1 SGHRS, CDR2 YFSETQ. This CDR3 reads CASSGGSNTGELFF.

This clonotype is labeled medium-sized based on frequency. The chain joins TRBV5-6 to TRBJ2-2. Germline V lookup: CDR1 SGHDT, CDR2 YYEEEE. CDR3 length: 13 amino acids. The CDR3 here is CASSLLGSGELFF.

The J gene is TRBJ1-2, the V gene TRBV29-1; TCRdb picks TRBD1, but there is no DNA to check that call. The CDR3 is 12 residues long. Germline CDR1 and CDR2: SQVTM and ANQGSEA. The CDR3 sequence: CSVGQGAYGYTF. Filled out from reference TRBV29-1 and TRBJ1-2, the complete variable domain reads SAVISQKPSRDICQRGTSLTIQCQVDSQVTMMFWYRQQPGQSLTLIATANQGSEATYESGFVIDKFPISRPNLTFSTLTVSNMSPEDSSIYLCSVGQGAYGYTFGSGTRLTVV.

The V and J genes are TRBV30 and TRBJ1-2; TCRdb returns TRBD1, unconfirmable since there is no DNA. CDR1 and CDR2 from the germline V gene are GTSNPN and SVGIG (reference sequence). This CDR3 is built from 16 residues. CDR3 amino acids: CAWSPRVTTPNYGYTF.

This clonotype is identified as large from frequency. This chain uses TRBV7-2 with TRBJ1-5; TCRdb calls TRBD1, which cannot be checked without DNA. The CDR3 runs to 18 residues. The germline V gene has CDR1 SGHTA and CDR2 FQGNSA. CDR3 region: CASSLAGGGFSGNQPQHF.

The CDR3 reads CASNEAGQGLAGANVLTF. The chain recombines TRBV13 with TRBJ2-6; TCRdb gives TRBD1 as the D gene, but with no DNA this cannot be confirmed. This CDR3 has 18 residues. The germline gives CDR1 PRHDT, CDR2 FYEKMQ (reference sequence).

This clonotype is identified as medium-sized (0.01 to 0.1%) from frequency. The V gene is TRBV5-1, the J gene TRBJ2-3. This CDR3 region has 13 residues. CDR1 SGHRS and CDR2 YFSETQ come from the germline V gene. CDR3 sequence: CASSLDRTDTQYF. The whole variable domain, remainder taken from reference TRBV5-1 and TRBJ2-3, is KAGVTQTPRYLIKTRGQQVTLSCSPISGHRSVSWYQQTPGQGLQFLFEYFSETQRNKGNFPGRFSGRQFSNSRSEMNVSTLELGDSALYLCASSLDRTDTQYFGPGTRLTVL.

J is TRBJ2-7 and V is TRBV7-9. Germline assignment: CDR1 SEHNR and CDR2 FQNEAQ (reference sequence). The CDR3 loop spans 16 amino acids. The CDR3 sequence is CASSRAASSTSYEQYF.

This clonotype is identified as medium-sized from frequency. The V call is TRBV4-2, the J call TRBJ2-3. CDR1 and CDR2 (germline): LGHNA, YNFKEQ. The CDR3 runs to 14 residues. This CDR3 is CASSQDIGTDTQYF.

CDR3 region: CASSFWAQGDTQYF. The chain recombines TRBV7-2 with TRBJ2-3; no DNA is available, so the TRBD2 call from TCRdb remains unchecked. This CDR3 spans 14 amino acids. From germline, CDR1 is SGHTA and CDR2 FQGNSA.

The chain has TRBV30 and TRBJ2-1; as DNA is missing, the TRBD2 call by TCRdb cannot be tested. The CDR3 runs 13 residues. The germline V gene has CDR1 GTSNPN and CDR2 SVGIG (reference sequence). Here the CDR3 reads CAWSLGGRAWQFF.

The rearrangement links TRBV12-3 or TRBV12-4 to TRBJ2-1; lacking DNA, the TRBD2 call made by TCRdb goes unchecked. The CDR3 loop spans 14 amino acids. The CDR3 reads CASSLETSEVEQFF.

This clonotype is called medium-sized based on its frequency. The V gene is TRBV12-3 or TRBV12-4, the J gene TRBJ1-6; TCRdb outputs TRBD1, but without DNA this stays unchecked. The CDR3 is 13 amino acids. Here the CDR3 reads CASSPDRNSPLHF.

V usage is TRBV24-1 and J usage is TRBJ2-3. CDR3 length equals 14 residues. Per the germline V gene, CDR1 is KGHDR and CDR2 is SFDVKD. CDR3 amino acids: CATSDIQKTDTQYF.

This clonotype ranks as medium-sized in terms of frequency. The chain recombines TRBV7-2 with TRBJ1-6; TCRdb designates TRBD1, a call that cannot be tested without DNA. Germline V lookup: CDR1 SGHTA, CDR2 FQGNSA. The CDR3 covers 16 residues. CDR3 in amino acids: CASSSGTGLIGSPLHF.

This clonotype is classed as medium-sized by frequency. The chain links TRBV6-5 to TRBJ2-1; absent DNA, TCRdb's TRBD1 call cannot be checked. The CDR3 length is 15 residues. Germline V lookup: CDR1 MNHEY, CDR2 SVGAGI. CDR3 amino acids: CASSYRGRGHNEQFF.